This T cell receptor beta chain was sequenced during a study of regulatory T cells in long-lasting Graves disease. The time point here: persistent/refractory GD, antithyroid drugs over 5 years with positive TRAb. The TCR library was prepared using RNA isolated from PBMCs. Germline CDR1 reads ENHRY; CDR2 reads SYGVKD. The CDR3 contains 13 residues. The V gene end was trimmed by 6 bases and the J gene end by 5 bases; junction bases not matched to a gene: 6. Arm-PCR of CDR3 regions with iRepertoire HTBI primers generated TCR beta libraries. MiXCR, run by TCRdb on the multiplex PCR reads, gives a single entry per CDR3 protein. This table holds fewer than 400,000 distinct CDR3 sequences, roughly 21% found once.

This rearrangement joins TRBV10-3 to TRBJ2-5; 7 bases fit TRBD2. Sequencing used peripheral blood mononuclear cells (PBMCs), obtained when the disease was refractory, from a patient treated with antithyroid drugs. The source of this sequence is a female donor with Graves disease. CDR3 coding DNA: TGTGCCATCAGGAGACTAGCCGGTGAGACCCAGTACTTC. As protein: CAIRRLAGETQYF.